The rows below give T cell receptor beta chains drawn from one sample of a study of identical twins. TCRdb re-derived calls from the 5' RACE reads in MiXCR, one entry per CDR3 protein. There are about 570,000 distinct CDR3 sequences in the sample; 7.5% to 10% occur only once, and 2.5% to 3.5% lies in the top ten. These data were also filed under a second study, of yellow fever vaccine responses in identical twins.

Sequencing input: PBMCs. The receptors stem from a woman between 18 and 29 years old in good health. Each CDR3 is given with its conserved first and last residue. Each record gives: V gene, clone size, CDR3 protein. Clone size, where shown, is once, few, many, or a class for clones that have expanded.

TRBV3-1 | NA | CASSQDTGNSLPYEQYF
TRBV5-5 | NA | CASSLGTSYYEQYF
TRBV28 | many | CASSLWNPIDDGYTF
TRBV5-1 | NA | CASSLMQQGGETQYF
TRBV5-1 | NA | CASSWTGFDQGYTF
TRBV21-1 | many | CASSKATSGSTYEQYF
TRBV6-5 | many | CASSYGGENSPLHF
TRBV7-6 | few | CASSLFRGGTITYEQYF
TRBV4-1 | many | CASSQVGGRHYEQYF
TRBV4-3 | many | CASSQDRTGGSYEQYF
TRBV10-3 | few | CAIRQGWNTEAFF
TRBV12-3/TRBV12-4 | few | CASSLRVTGGTYEQYF
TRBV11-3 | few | CASSAGTGNSPLHF
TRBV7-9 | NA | CASSLAGTSFRTDTQYF
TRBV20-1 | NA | CSARFLAVPDGYTF
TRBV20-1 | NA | CCARVTSGGHSYNEQFF
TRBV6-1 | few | CASSEAKIRGPSTDTQYF
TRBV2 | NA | CASSVQGRGTEAFF
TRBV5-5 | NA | CASRNPRDRVAYEQYF
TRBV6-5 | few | CASSYRAGDTDTQYF
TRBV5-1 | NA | CASSLAPGVVDTQYF
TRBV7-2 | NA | CASSLIGQGVSETQYF
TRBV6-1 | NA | CASSVPGADGSTEAFF
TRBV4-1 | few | CASSQGGPLGVPLHF
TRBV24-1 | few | CATSDRGTGHEQYF
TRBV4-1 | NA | CASSPMMQNIQYF
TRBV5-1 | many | CASSLGQGARNEQFF
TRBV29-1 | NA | CSGISGQGAAGELFF
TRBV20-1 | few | CSAREGSLGNEQFF
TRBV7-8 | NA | CASSLGAGGRGEQFF
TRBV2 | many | CASKTGISYNEQFF
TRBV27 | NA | CASMSRGIIAEAFF
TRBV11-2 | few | CASSPDPLGRVGANVLTF
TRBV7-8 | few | CASSPVSGPQETQYF
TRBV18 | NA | CASSLGRSSGELFF
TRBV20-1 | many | CSAKGRNMNTEAFF
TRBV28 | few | CASSLLKPTGTGELFF
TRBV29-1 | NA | CSVYWGLHNEQFF
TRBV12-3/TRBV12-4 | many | CAFGPPPGNTIYF
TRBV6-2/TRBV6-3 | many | CASSLWTSGIIIKGNEQFF
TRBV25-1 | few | CASSETHGAGETQYF
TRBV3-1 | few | CASSQGQPNSPLHF